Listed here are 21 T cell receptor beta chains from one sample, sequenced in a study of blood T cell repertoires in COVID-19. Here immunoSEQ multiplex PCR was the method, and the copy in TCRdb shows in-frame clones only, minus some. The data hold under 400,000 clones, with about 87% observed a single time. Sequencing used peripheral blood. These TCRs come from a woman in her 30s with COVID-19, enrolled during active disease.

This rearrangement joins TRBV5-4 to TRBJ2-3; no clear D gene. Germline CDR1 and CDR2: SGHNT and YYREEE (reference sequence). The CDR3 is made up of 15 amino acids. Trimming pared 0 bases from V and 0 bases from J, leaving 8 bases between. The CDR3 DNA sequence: TGTGCCAGCAGCTTGGAACCTATAAGCACAGATACGCAGTATTTT. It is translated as CASSLEPISTDTQYF.

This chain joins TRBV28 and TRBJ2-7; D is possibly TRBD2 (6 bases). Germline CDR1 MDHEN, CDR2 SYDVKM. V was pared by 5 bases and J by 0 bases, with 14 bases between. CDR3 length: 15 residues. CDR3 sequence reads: CASSMGGRTSYEQYF. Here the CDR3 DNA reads TGTGCCAGCAGTATGGGGGGTCGCACCTCCTACGAGCAGTACTTC.

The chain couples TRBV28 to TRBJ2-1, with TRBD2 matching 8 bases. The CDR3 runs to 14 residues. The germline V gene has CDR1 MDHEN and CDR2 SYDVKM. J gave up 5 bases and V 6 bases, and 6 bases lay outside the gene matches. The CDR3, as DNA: TGTGCCAGCAGGGTTTTAGCGGGGAACAATGAGCAGTTCTTC. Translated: CASRVLAGNNEQFF.

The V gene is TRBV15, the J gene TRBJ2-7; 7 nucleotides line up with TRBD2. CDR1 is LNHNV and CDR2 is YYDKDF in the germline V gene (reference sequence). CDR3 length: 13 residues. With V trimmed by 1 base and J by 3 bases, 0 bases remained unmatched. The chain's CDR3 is CATSRGDYYEQYF. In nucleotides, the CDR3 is TGTGCCACCAGCAGAGGGGACTACTACGAGCAGTACTTC.

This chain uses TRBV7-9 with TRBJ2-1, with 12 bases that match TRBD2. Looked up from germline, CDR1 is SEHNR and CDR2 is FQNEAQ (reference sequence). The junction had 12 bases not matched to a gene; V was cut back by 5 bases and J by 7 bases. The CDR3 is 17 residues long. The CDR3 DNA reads TGTGCCAGCAGCCCCCCCCGACTAGCGGGAGTGAGGAATGAGCAGTTCTTC. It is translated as CASSPPRLAGVRNEQFF.

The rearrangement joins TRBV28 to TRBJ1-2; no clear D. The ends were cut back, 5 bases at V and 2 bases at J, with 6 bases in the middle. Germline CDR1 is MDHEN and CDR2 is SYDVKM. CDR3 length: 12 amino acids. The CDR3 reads CASSLSNYGYTF. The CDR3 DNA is TGTGCCAGCAGTCTGAGCAACTATGGCTACACCTTC.

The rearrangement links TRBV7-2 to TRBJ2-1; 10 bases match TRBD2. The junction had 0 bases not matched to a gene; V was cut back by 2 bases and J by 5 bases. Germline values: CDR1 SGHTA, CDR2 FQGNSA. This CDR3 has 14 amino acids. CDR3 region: CASSLTSGNNEQFF. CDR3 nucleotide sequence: TGTGCCAGCAGCTTAACTAGCGGGAACAATGAGCAGTTCTTC.

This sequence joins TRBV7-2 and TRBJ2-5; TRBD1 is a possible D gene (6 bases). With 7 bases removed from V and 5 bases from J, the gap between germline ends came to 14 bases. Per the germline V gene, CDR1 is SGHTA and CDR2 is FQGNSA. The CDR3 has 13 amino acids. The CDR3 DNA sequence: TGTGCCAGCATGGTCAGGGGTCCCGAGACCCAGTACTTC. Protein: CASMVRGPETQYF.

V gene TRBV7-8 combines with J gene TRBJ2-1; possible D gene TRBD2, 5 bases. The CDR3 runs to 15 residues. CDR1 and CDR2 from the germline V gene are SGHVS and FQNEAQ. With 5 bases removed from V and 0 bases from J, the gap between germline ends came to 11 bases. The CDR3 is CASSPGVSSYNEQFF. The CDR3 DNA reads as TGTGCCAGCAGCCCCGGGGTGAGCTCCTACAATGAGCAGTTCTTC.

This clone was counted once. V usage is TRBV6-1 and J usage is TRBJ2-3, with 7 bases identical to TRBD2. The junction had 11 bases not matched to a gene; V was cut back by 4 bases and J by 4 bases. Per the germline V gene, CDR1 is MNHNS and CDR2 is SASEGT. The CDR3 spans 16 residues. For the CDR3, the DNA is TGTGCCAGCAGTGGCCACCTAGCGGCCCCCGCAGATACGCAGTATTTT. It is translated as CASSGHLAAPADTQYF.

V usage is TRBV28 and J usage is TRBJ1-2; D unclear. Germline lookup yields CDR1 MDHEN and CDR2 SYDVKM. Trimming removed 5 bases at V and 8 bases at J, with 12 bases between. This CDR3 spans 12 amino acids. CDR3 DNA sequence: TGTGCCAGCAGTCTAGGAAGAGGGGGCTACACCTTC. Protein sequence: CASSLGRGGYTF.

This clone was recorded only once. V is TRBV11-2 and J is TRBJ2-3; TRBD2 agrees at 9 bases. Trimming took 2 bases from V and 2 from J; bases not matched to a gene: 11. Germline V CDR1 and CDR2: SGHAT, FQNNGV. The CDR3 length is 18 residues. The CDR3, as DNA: TGTGCCAGCAGCTTACTCTCATTAGCGGGAGCTATCACAGATACGCAGTATTTT. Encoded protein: CASSLLSLAGAITDTQYF.

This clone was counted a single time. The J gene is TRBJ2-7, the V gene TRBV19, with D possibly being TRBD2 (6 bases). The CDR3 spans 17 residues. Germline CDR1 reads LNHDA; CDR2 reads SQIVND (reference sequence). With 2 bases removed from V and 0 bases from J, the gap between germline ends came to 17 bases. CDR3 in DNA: TGTGCCAGTAGTATATCGGCTACGGGAGCGACCTCCTACGAGCAGTACTTC. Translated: CASSISATGATSYEQYF. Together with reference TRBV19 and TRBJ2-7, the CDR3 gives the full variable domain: DGGITQSPKYLFRKEGQNVTLSCEQNLNHDAMYWYRQDPGQGLRLIYYSQIVNDFQKGDIAEGYSVSREKKESFPLTVTSAQKNPTAFYLCASSISATGATSYEQYFGPGTRLTVT.

Here the CDR3 reads CASRRSRGKDYGYTF. Here the CDR3 DNA reads TGTGCCAGCAGGAGATCCAGGGGAAAGGACTATGGCTACACCTTC. The chain uses TRBV6-5 and TRBJ1-2; D perhaps matches TRBD1 (6 bases). Trimming pared 6 bases from V and 3 bases from J, leaving 17 bases between. CDR3 length equals 15 residues. Germline CDR1 is MNHEY and CDR2 is SVGAGI.

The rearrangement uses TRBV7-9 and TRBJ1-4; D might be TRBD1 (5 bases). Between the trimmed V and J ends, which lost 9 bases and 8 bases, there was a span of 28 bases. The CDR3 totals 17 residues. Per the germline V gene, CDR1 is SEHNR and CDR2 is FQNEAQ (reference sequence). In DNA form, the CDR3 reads TGTGCCAGTGCTCCCGGGCGGGGCCCAACTTCTAGCGAAAAACTGTTTTTT. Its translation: CASAPGRGPTSSEKLFF. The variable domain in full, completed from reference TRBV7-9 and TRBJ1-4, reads DTGVSQNPRHKITKRGQNVTFRCDPISEHNRLYWYRQTLGQGPEFLTYFQNEAQLEKSRLLSDRFSAERPKGSFSTLEIQRTEQGDSAMYLCASAPGRGPTSSEKLFFGSGTQLSVL.

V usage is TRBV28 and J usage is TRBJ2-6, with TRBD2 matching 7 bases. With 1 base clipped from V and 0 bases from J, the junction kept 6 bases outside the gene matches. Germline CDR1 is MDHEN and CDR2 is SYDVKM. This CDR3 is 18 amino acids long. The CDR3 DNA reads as TGTGCCAGCAGTTTATCGGGTAGCGGGTTCTCTGGGGCCAACGTCCTGACTTTC. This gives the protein CASSLSGSGFSGANVLTF.

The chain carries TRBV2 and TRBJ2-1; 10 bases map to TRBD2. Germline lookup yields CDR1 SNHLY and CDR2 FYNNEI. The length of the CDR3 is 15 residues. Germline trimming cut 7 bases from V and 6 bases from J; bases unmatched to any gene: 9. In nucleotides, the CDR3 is TGTGCCAGCACGTTCTTAGCGGGAGGCGTCAATGAGCAGTTCTTC. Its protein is CASTFLAGGVNEQFF.

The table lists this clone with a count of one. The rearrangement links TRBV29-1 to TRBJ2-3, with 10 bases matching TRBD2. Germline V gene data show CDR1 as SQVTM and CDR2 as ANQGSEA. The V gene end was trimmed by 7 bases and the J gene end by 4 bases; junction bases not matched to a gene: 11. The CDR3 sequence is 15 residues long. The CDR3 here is CSAPRAGGLSDTQYF. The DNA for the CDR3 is TGCAGCGCACCCCGAGCGGGGGGGTTATCAGATACGCAGTATTTT.

Written as DNA, the CDR3 is TGCGCCAGCAGCCCGGCCGGGACTAATGAAAAACTGTTTTTT. Its translation is CASSPAGTNEKLFF. This chain connects TRBV5-1 to TRBJ1-4; D gene ambiguous. Germline lookup yields CDR1 SGHRS and CDR2 YFSETQ. The CDR3 has 14 amino acids. Trimming removed 4 bases from V and 2 bases from J, with 9 bases in between.

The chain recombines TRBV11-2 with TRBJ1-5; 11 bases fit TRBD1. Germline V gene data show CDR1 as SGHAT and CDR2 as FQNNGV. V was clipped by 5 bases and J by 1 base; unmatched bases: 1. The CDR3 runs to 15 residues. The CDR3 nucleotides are TGTGCCAGCAGCCGGGACAGGGGGAGCAATCAGCCCCAGCATTTT. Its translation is CASSRDRGSNQPQHF.

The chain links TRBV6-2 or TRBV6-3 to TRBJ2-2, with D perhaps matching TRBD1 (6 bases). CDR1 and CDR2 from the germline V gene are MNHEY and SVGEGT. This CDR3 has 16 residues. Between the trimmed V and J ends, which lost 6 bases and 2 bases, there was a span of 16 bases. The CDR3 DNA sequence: TGTGCCAGCAGCTATGGTCAGGGGCCCAACACCGGGGAGCTGTTTTTT. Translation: CASSYGQGPNTGELFF.